This T cell receptor (beta chain) stems from a study of OX40 agonist ivuxolimab in advanced cancers. Notes on the research overall: Ivuxolimab was an agonistic, fully human IgG2 monoclonal antibody directed against OX40 (CD134), a costimulatory receptor. The dose-escalation cohort was around 84% male with a mean age of about 60 years, ranging from about 20 to 80. Partial responses occurred in three dose-escalation patients, of whom one had hepatocellular carcinoma and two had cutaneous melanoma. The purpose of peripheral TCRbeta sequencing was to test whether ivuxolimab changed TCR sequence diversity and led to clonal T-cell expansion. Intravenous ivuxolimab was administered to patients every 2 weeks at six dose levels: 0.01, 0.1, 0.3, 1.5, 3 and 10 mg/kg. Patients were allowed to have had prior anti-PD-1, anti-PD-L1 or anti-CTLA-4 therapy, and 40% of the dose-escalation patients had previously received checkpoint inhibitors. The monotherapy dose-escalation portion (N ≈ 52 patients) of the phase I ivuxolimab trial is reported in the paper. Of the approximately 50 patients in dose escalation, around 19 had hepatocellular carcinoma, some 15 had melanoma, 9 had renal cell carcinoma and 9 had head and neck cancer. The study at large found these results: On average, CD8+ T cells showed more expanded clones than CD4+ T cells after ivuxolimab. At doses of 0.1 to 3.0 mg/kg, clonal expansion of both CD4+ and CD8+ blood T cells was observed from baseline to week 6. The antigen specificity of the clonally expanded peripheral T cells was not determined. Partial responders in the 0.1-3.0 mg/kg groups had among the lowest normalized peripheral clonal expansion, especially among CD8+ T cells. Low levels of normalized T-cell clonal expansion were also shown by some nonresponding patients.

Genomic DNA was isolated from the sorted cells so that the TCRbeta CDR3 region could be sequenced. TCRbeta CDR3 regions were sequenced using the immunoSEQ Assay. TCRdb obtained this table from immuneACCESS and retained in-frame rearrangements with V and J assigned. These tables miss some clones; where compared with another copy, unresolved V genes account for less than half of the shortfall, and the remainder is unexplained. This sample is represented by fewer than 85,000 clones; nearly 85% of them were singletons. Of the sample, 6.9% falls within the top ten clones. The CDR3 measures 15 amino acids from cysteine to phenylalanine. The DNA shown is the 45-base CDR3, in frame from base 1. Between the V and J ends, shortened by 2 bases and 1 base respectively, the junction contains 12 bases. Sequences SGHRS (CDR1) and YFSETQ (CDR2) are obtained from the germline V gene. Patients with a history of autoimmune disease or receiving systemic immunosuppression were excluded from the trial. Peripheral blood for TCR sequencing was collected from all dose cohorts at baseline, on cycle 4 day 1, and on cycle 7 day 1. The samples were taken from a phase I, first-in-human, multicenter, open-label dose-escalation trial of ivuxolimab. Adults with locally advanced or metastatic melanoma, renal cell carcinoma, hepatocellular carcinoma or head and neck squamous cell carcinoma were enrolled in the trial. CD4+ and CD8+ T cells were sorted separately from peripheral blood before TCR sequencing.

As for this clone: The specificity of this receptor is unknown. The record has no base qualities; no much larger clone is one base away.

The chain is assembled from TRBV5-1 and TRBJ1-1; the D gene lacks a confident call. Sequences were derived from CD4+ or CD8+ T cells sorted from blood, sampled in a trial of the OX40 agonist ivuxolimab. The sequence was obtained from an adult with an advanced solid tumor such as melanoma, head and neck, liver or kidney cancer. The DNA is TGCGCCAGCAGCTTTCGCGCGGGAACGAACACTGAAGCTTTCTTT. Translation gives CASSFRAGTNTEAFF.